Listed below are T cell receptor beta chains from one sample, sequenced in a study of Graves' ophthalmopathy and Graves' hyperthyroidism. MiXCR, applied by TCRdb to the multiplex PCR reads, yields one record per CDR3 protein. The table has over a million distinct CDR3 sequences, about two fifths seen once. Sequences were obtained from peripheral blood or thyroid tissue (not recorded which). These receptor sequences come from an adult man with Graves' hyperthyroidism. Both conserved end residues are part of each CDR3. The order of the fields is J gene, V gene, D gene, CDR3 length, clone size, CDR3 DNA, CDR3 protein. D genes are given only for firm matches. Not all rows give a size; the values are once, few, many and, for expanded clones, a class.

TRBJ2-5	TRBV5-1	NA	12	few	TGCGCCAGCAGAACTAACTTAGAGACCCAGTACTTC	CASRTNLETQYF
TRBJ2-7	TRBV20-1	TRBD2	13	many	TGCAGTGCTAGAAGCGGGAGCTCCTACGAGCAGTACTTC	CSARSGSSYEQYF
TRBJ2-5	TRBV2	TRBD2	15	many	TGTGCCAGCAGTAAACTCCGGACTAGCCGAGAGACCCAGTACTTC	CASSKLRTSRETQYF
TRBJ1-2	TRBV12-3/TRBV12-4	NA	13	many	TGTGCCAGCAGTGGGCGCATAGGCTATGGCTACACCTTC	CASSGRIGYGYTF
TRBJ2-5	TRBV7-6	TRBD1	17	NA	TGTGCCAGCAGCCGACTCAACCCACAGGGGGCCCACGAGACCCAGTACTTC	CASSRLNPQGAHETQYF
TRBJ1-1	TRBV7-2	NA	13	NA	TGTGCCAGCAGCTGGGGACCTAGCACTGAAGCTTTCTTT	CASSWGPSTEAFF
TRBJ2-7	TRBV6-2/TRBV6-3	TRBD2	16	NA	TGTGCCAGCAGTTACGCCCTAGCGGGAGGGACCTACGAGCAGTACTTC	CASSYALAGGTYEQYF
TRBJ1-1	TRBV6-6	NA	16	NA	TGTGCCAGCACCGACGGGGCAGCGATCATGAACACTGAAGCTTTCTTT	CASTDGAAIMNTEAFF
TRBJ2-5	TRBV19	NA	13	NA	TGTGCCAGTAGTATCGGGACAGCGGGTGGGCAGTACTTC	CASSIGTAGGQYF
TRBJ1-5	TRBV27	TRBD1	16	NA	TGTGCCAGCAGTTTAAGGACAGGCAAGCGCAATCAGCCCCAGCATTTT	CASSLRTGKRNQPQHF
TRBJ2-1	TRBV15	NA	13	NA	TGTGCCACCAGCAGTCCGAACCAGGGATGGGAGTTCTTC	CATSSPNQGWEFF
TRBJ1-2	TRBV14	NA	15	many	TGTGCCAGCAGCCAAGACGGGGTCTTCTACTATGGCTACACCTTC	CASSQDGVFYYGYTF
TRBJ1-2	TRBV7-2	NA	17	NA	TGTGCCAGCAGCTCCCGGGGGCCGGCAGCAGCTAACTATGGCTACACCTTC	CASSSRGPAAANYGYTF
TRBJ1-5	TRBV20-1	NA	13	many	TGCAGTGCTAGTCGGGACATAGATCAGCCCCAGCATTTT	CSASRDIDQPQHF
TRBJ2-5	TRBV29-1	NA	13	many	TGCAGCGTTGAACAGCGACTACAAGAGACCCAGTACTTC	CSVEQRLQETQYF
TRBJ2-5	TRBV6-2/TRBV6-3	NA	15	NA	TGTGCCAGCAGTTATTTCCGGGACATACAAGAGACCCAGTACTTC	CASSYFRDIQETQYF
TRBJ1-1	TRBV7-2	NA	14	many	TGTGCCAGCAGCCCTTCCAGGAGGAACACTGAAGCTTTCTTT	CASSPSRRNTEAFF
TRBJ2-7	TRBV19	NA	15	many	TGTGCCAGTAGCCCCATAGCGGCCTCCTACTACGAGCAGTACTTC	CASSPIAASYYEQYF
TRBJ2-7	TRBV9	NA	15	many	TGTGCCAGCAGCGTAGCGGCAACCGAGCGTTACGAGCAGTACTTC	CASSVAATERYEQYF
TRBJ2-2	TRBV3-2	NA	16	few	TGTGCCAGCAGCCAAGAGGGTAGCGGCAACACCGGGGAGCTGTTTTTT	CASSQEGSGNTGELFF
TRBJ2-7	TRBV20-1	NA	13	many	TGCAGTGCTAACCCGGACAGCTCCTACGAGCAGTGCTTC	CSANPDSSYEQCF
TRBJ2-7	TRBV6-6	TRBD1	15	NA	TGTGCCAGCAGACCAGGGACAGGGGTAAACTACGAGCAGTACTTC	CASRPGTGVNYEQYF
TRBJ1-5	TRBV20-1	NA	14	many	TGCAGTGCTAGGCGTGGGAGGAGCAATCAGCCCCAGCATTTT	CSARRGRSNQPQHF
TRBJ2-7	TRBV29-1	TRBD2	11	many	TGCAGCGTTGCGGCTAGCGGCGAGCAGTACTTC	CSVAASGEQYF
TRBJ1-5	TRBV7-9	TRBD1	15	many	TGTGCCAGCAGCCCAACAGGGGGCCGAAATCAGCCCCAGCATTTT	CASSPTGGRNQPQHF
TRBJ2-7	TRBV10-2	TRBD1	16	NA	TGCGCCAGCAGCCAGGCCTGGACAGGGGGCGCCTACGAGCAGTACTTC	CASSQAWTGGAYEQYF
TRBJ2-7	TRBV2	TRBD1	15	NA	TGTGCCAGCAGCCATGACAGGGGGATTACCTACGAGCAGTACTTC	CASSHDRGITYEQYF
TRBJ1-6	TRBV19	NA	16	NA	TGTGCCAGTCGTGGCGTCAGAAGCTCCTATAATTCACCCCTCCACTTT	CASRGVRSSYNSPLHF
TRBJ1-2	TRBV7-2	TRBD1	14	NA	TGTGCCAGCAGCTTGCAAGGGGGCACTTGGGGCTACACCTTC	CASSLQGGTWGYTF
TRBJ2-7	TRBV7-9	TRBD1	14	many	TGTGCCAGCAGCCCAGCTTCGGCAGGGGGCGAGCAGTACTTC	CASSPASAGGEQYF
TRBJ1-1	TRBV10-3	NA	14	NA	TGTGCCATCAGTCGGGCGGGGCGAGGTACTGAAGCTTTCTTT	CAISRAGRGTEAFF
TRBJ1-4	TRBV7-9	TRBD1	14	many	TGTGCCAGCGCTGGGACAGGCGGAAATGAAAAACTGTTTTTT	CASAGTGGNEKLFF
TRBJ2-7	TRBV24-1	TRBD2	16	many	TGTGCCACCAGTGACCCGGGACTAGCGGGGGAATACGAGCAGTACTTC	CATSDPGLAGEYEQYF
TRBJ2-7	TRBV7-9	NA	19	NA	TGTGCCAGCAGCCCAGTAGAATATGGTCGACAGATAGGACGTTACGAGCAGTACTTC	CASSPVEYGRQIGRYEQYF
TRBJ2-6	TRBV29-1	TRBD2	12	NA	TGCAGCCCCGGGGGGGGGGCCAACGTCCTGACTTTC	CSPGGGANVLTF
TRBJ1-1	TRBV5-6	NA	13	NA	TGTGCCAGCAGTGGACGGCTTAGGACTGAAGCTTTCTTT	CASSGRLRTEAFF
TRBJ2-7	TRBV28	NA	12	NA	TGTGCCAGCAGTGTCTTTCGGTACGAGCAGTACTTC	CASSVFRYEQYF
TRBJ1-5	TRBV19	NA	14	many	TGTGCCAGTCACTGGGCGTTAAGCAATCAGCCCCAGCATTTT	CASHWALSNQPQHF
TRBJ1-1	TRBV12-3/TRBV12-4	TRBD1	13	many	TGTGCCATTAAGGACAGGGAAAACACTGAAGCTTTCTTT	CAIKDRENTEAFF
TRBJ1-1	TRBV29-1	TRBD1	13	NA	TGCAGCTCGGGACAGGGAAGACACACTGAAGCTTTCTTT	CSSGQGRHTEAFF
TRBJ2-7	TRBV2	NA	13	many	TGCGCCAGCAGTGAGACCGTTACCTACGAGCAGTACTTC	CASSETVTYEQYF
TRBJ1-6	TRBV7-6	NA	14	many	TGTGCCAGCAGCCGGACGCCAGGGAATTCACCCCTCCACTTT	CASSRTPGNSPLHF
TRBJ2-7	TRBV10-3	TRBD2	16	few	TGTGCCAGCAGCATCGGACTAGCGGGGCCGCTGGGCGAGCAGTACTTC	CASSIGLAGPLGEQYF
TRBJ1-1	TRBV29-1	NA	14	many	TGCAGCGCCTCGCGGAGGAGCCCGAACACTGAAGCTTTCTTT	CSASRRSPNTEAFF
TRBJ1-3	TRBV12-3/TRBV12-4	NA	14	many	TGTGCCAGCAGTGGGTACGGGGCTGGAAACACCATATATTTT	CASSGYGAGNTIYF
TRBJ2-7	TRBV10-1	NA	15	NA	TGCGCCAGCAGTGAGGAGACAGGCGCGACCTACGAGCAGTACTTC	CASSEETGATYEQYF
TRBJ1-5	TRBV25-1	TRBD1	18	NA	TGTGCCAGCAGTTTATTCGGTTCGGGAACAGGGGGCTCTCAGCCCCAGCATTTT	CASSLFGSGTGGSQPQHF
TRBJ2-5	TRBV19	NA	15	many	TGTGCCAGTAGTGGTCCACAGGGTAACCAAGAGACCCAGTACTTC	CASSGPQGNQETQYF
TRBJ1-3	TRBV9	NA	17	NA	TGTGCCAGCAGTCGGAATCTTCTATGGACTAATGGAAACACCATATATTTT	CASSRNLLWTNGNTIYF
TRBJ2-7	TRBV4-3	TRBD1	15	NA	TGCGCCAGCAGCCAGGGGGGGGACAGGGTCTACGAGCAGTACTTC	CASSQGGDRVYEQYF
TRBJ2-2	TRBV25-1	NA	13	NA	TGTGCCAGGAGTTGGTCTTCGGTCGGGGAGCTGTTTTTT	CARSWSSVGELFF
TRBJ1-1	TRBV30	NA	13	few	TGTGCCTGTGGAGGGCTGGGGAACACTGAAGCTTTCTTT	CACGGLGNTEAFF
TRBJ2-7	TRBV7-9	TRBD1	14	many	TGTGCCAGCAGCACACAGGGGGTGGGGTACGAGCAGTACTTC	CASSTQGVGYEQYF
TRBJ1-1	TRBV13	NA	12	many	TGTGCCAGCAGTTTAACAGGTTTGGGAGCTTTCTTT	CASSLTGLGAFF
TRBJ1-1	TRBV12-3/TRBV12-4	NA	15	few	TGTGCCAGCAGTTTAGCGCGGCATCTGAACACTAAAGCTTTCTTT	CASSLARHLNTKAFF
TRBJ1-1	TRBV29-1	NA	12	NA	TGCAGCGTTATGCGGGGGGCGGGAGAAGCTTTCTTT	CSVMRGAGEAFF
TRBJ2-2	TRBV7-9	NA	16	many	TGTGCCAGCAGCACCACTAGGGGCGGGAACACCGGGGAGCTGTTTTTT	CASSTTRGGNTGELFF
TRBJ1-2	TRBV19	NA	14	many	TGTGCCAGTAGTAACATCCCAACCCTCTCCGGCTACACCTTC	CASSNIPTLSGYTF